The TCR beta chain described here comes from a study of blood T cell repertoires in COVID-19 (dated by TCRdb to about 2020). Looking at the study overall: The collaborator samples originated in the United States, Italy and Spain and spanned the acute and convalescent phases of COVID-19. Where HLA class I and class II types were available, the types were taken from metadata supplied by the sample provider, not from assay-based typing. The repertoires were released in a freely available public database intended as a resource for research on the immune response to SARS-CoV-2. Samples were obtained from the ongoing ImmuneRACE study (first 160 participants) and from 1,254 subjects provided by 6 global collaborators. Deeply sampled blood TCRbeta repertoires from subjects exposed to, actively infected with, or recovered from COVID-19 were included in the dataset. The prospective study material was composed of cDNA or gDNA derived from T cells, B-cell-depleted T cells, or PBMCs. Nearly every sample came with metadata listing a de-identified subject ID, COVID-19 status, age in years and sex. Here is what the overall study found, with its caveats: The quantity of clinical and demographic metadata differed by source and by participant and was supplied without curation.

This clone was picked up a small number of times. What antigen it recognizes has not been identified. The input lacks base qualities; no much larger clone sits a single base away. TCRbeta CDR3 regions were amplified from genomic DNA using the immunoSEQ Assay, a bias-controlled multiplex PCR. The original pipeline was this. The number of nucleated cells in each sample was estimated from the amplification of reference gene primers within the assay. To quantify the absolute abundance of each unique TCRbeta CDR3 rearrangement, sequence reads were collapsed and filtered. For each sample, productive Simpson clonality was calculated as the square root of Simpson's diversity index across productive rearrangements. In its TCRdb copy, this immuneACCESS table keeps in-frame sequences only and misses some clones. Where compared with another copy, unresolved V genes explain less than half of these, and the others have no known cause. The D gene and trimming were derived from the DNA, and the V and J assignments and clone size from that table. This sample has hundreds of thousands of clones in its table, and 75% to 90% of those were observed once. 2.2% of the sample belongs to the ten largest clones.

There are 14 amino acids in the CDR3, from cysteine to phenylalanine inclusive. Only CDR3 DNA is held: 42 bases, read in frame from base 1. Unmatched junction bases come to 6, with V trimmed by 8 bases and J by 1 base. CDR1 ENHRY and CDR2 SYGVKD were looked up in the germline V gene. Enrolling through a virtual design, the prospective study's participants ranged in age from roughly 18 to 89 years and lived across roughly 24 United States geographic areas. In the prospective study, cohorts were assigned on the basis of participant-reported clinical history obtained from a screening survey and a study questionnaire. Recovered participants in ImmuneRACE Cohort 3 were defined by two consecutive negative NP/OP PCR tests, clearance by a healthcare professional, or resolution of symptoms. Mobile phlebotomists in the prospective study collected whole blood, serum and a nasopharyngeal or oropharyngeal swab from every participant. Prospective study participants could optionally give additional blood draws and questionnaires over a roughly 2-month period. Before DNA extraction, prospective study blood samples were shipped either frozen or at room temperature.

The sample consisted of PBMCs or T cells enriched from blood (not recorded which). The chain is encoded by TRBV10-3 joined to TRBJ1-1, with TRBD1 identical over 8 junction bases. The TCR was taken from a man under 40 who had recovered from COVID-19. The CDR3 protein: CAIGATGENTEAFF. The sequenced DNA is TGTGCCATCGGAGCGACAGGGGAGAACACTGAAGCTTTCTTT.